These 18 T cell receptor beta chains originate from one sample sequenced in a study of CD8+CD57+ T cells in acquired aplastic anemia. Profiling that covered TCR beta VDJ and CDR3 relied on genomic DNA as its template. TCRdb ran MiXCR on the reads and lists one entry per CDR3 protein. The sample includes roughly 190,000 distinct CDR3 sequences, roughly half of them seen just once. The sample comprised sorted CD4+, CD8+, or CD8+CD57+ T cells (not recorded which) from PBMCs. The receptors come from a human donor in good health, serving as a control.

In its sample, this clonotype was seen a few times. The CDR3 spells CASSLRLVNNYGYTF. DNA of the CDR3: TGTGCCAGCAGCTTAAGACTAGTTAATAACTATGGCTACACCTTC. V gene TRBV7-8 combines with J gene TRBJ1-2; D remains ambiguous. The CDR3 sequence is 15 residues long. Germline CDR1 reads SGHVS; CDR2 reads FQNEAQ. V dropped 2 bases and J dropped 1 base, with 11 bases sitting between them.

The chain is built from TRBV7-6 and TRBJ1-1; TRBD1 matches 11 bases. With V trimmed by 5 bases and J by 5 bases, 13 bases remained unmatched. CDR1 is SGHVS, CDR2 FNYEAQ, per germline. The CDR3 runs to 17 residues. This CDR3 is CASSRKPRTGGRTEAFF. The CDR3 bases are TGTGCCAGCAGCCGAAAACCCCGGACAGGGGGCAGGACTGAAGCTTTCTTT. Full variable domain (missing parts from reference TRBV7-6 and TRBJ1-1): GAGVSQSPRYKVTKRGQDVALRCDPISGHVSLYWYRQALGQGPEFLTYFNYEAQQDKSGLPNDRFSAERPEGSISTLTIQRTEQRDSAMYRCASSRKPRTGGRTEAFFGQGTRLTVV.

The chain links TRBV7-2 to TRBJ1-6; D not resolved. The CDR3 is 15 residues long. Germline CDR1 SGHTA, CDR2 FQGNSA. V lost 2 bases and J 7 bases, leaving 12 bases between the germline ends. Written as DNA, the CDR3 is TGTGCCAGCAGCTTAAATCCTATGGGCAATTCACCCCTCCACTTT. Translated, it gives CASSLNPMGNSPLHF.

This rearrangement joins TRBV7-8 to TRBJ1-5, with D maybe TRBD1 (5 bases). This CDR3 comprises 18 residues. Trimming removed 6 bases at V and 1 base at J, with 22 bases between. Germline assignment: CDR1 SGHVS and CDR2 FQNEAQ. The CDR3 reads CASSKDTGGFLSNQPQHF. The CDR3 DNA follows: TGTGCCAGCAGTAAAGACACCGGGGGATTTCTGAGCAATCAGCCCCAGCATTTT.

This clonotype was observed a handful of times. Just one base apart from a much larger clone, this may be a read error. The chain combines TRBV12-3 or TRBV12-4 with TRBJ1-3, with D uncertain. The CDR3 is made up of 15 amino acids. In DNA, the CDR3 is TGTGCCAGCCGACCACGCGGGAGCTCTGGATACACCATATATTTT. It translates to CASRPRGSSGYTIYF.

For this clonotype: Compared with germline, one end of the junction differs, possibly owing to a read error. V usage is TRBV5-4 and J usage is TRBJ1-6, with 7 bases aligning to TRBD1. The CDR3 extends over 16 amino acids. CDR1 is SGHNT and CDR2 is YYREEE in the germline V gene (reference sequence). The CDR3 nucleotides are TGTGCCAGCAGCTGGGACAGCCCGGAGTATAATCCACCCCTCCACTTT. It codes for CASSWDSPEYNPPLHF.

In its sample, this clonotype was seen many times. The CDR3 loop is CSARDQAGGVYGYTF. CDR3 sequence (DNA): TGCAGTGCTAGAGATCAGGCAGGGGGCGTTTATGGCTACACCTTC. The chain has TRBV20-1 and TRBJ1-2, with 8 bases identical to TRBD1. In germline, CDR1 is DFQATT, CDR2 SNEGSKA (reference sequence). The CDR3 has 15 amino acids. Losses at the gene ends were 0 bases for V and 5 bases for J; bases not matched to a gene: 8.

This clonotype showed up many times. The V and J genes are TRBV24-1 and TRBJ2-2; 11 nucleotides agree with TRBD1. Germline V lookup: CDR1 KGHDR, CDR2 SFDVKD. With V trimmed by 0 bases and J by 7 bases, 6 bases remained unmatched. The CDR3 is 17 amino acids. CDR3 bases: TGTGCCACCAGTGATTTGTGGACAGGGGGCTTGAGCGGGGAGCTGTTTTTT. Translating it yields CATSDLWTGGLSGELFF.

For this clonotype: One end of the junction fails to match germline, which may point to a read error. V and J are TRBV5-1 and TRBJ2-5, with 13 bases lining up with TRBD2. Germline assignment: CDR1 SGHRS and CDR2 YFSETQ. The CDR3 runs to 15 residues. CDR3 sequence (DNA): TGTGCCAGCAGCTTGGGGACTAGCGGGGAAGAGACCCAGTACTTC. It yields the protein CASSLGTSGEETQYF. Looking up the rest from reference TRBV5-1 and TRBJ2-5 gives the full variable domain: KAGVTQTPRYLIKTRGQQVTLSCSPISGHRSVSWYQQTPGQGLQFLFEYFSETQRNKGNFPGRFSGRQFSNSRSEMNVSTLELGDSALYLCASSLGTSGEETQYFGPGTRLLVL.

In regard to this clonotype: A much larger clone sits a single nucleotide away, making a read error possible. The CDR3 protein is CASSQDKVPSGANVLTF. The CDR3 DNA follows: TGCGCCAGCAGCCAAGACAAGGTCCCTTCTGGGGCCAACGTCCTGACTTTC. V is TRBV4-3 and J is TRBJ2-6; D is undetermined. Trimming shortened V by 0 bases and J by 1 base, and 10 bases separated the two germline ends. CDR3 length equals 17 residues. Looked up from germline, CDR1 is LGHNA and CDR2 is YSLEER.

The table lists this clonotype with many counts. This CDR3 is CAWSRGTADSPLHF. The CDR3 DNA is TGTGCCTGGAGCCGAGGGACAGCGGATTCACCCCTCCACTTT. The J gene is TRBJ1-6, the V gene TRBV30; 7 nucleotides align to TRBD1. Per the germline V gene, CDR1 is GTSNPN and CDR2 is SVGIG (reference sequence). The V segment lost 3 bases and the J segment 8 bases; nucleotides outside the gene matches: 7. This CDR3 has 14 residues.

The CDR3 spells CASSRETTAEYF. For the CDR3, the DNA is TGTGCCAGCAGTCGCGAGACGACAGCAGAGTATTTT. The chain recombines TRBV6-6 with TRBJ2-3; D may be TRBD1 (5 bases). The V gene lost 5 bases and the J gene lost 13 bases, with 16 bases spanning the gap. Germline assignment: CDR1 MNHNY and CDR2 SVGAGI (reference sequence). There are 12 residues in the CDR3.

This clonotype has a count of ten or more. V is TRBV7-3 and J is TRBJ2-5, with D possibly being TRBD2 (5 bases). The CDR3 loop spans 14 amino acids. From germline, CDR1 is SGHTA and CDR2 FQGTGA. The V end lost 0 bases, the J end lost 5 bases, and 10 bases lay between the germline ends. This chain's CDR3 is CASSLTGEGETQYF. The CDR3 nucleotides read TGTGCCAGCAGCTTAACGGGAGAAGGGGAGACCCAGTACTTC.

V is TRBV20-1 and J is TRBJ2-7; 9 bases agree with TRBD2. J lost 4 bases, V lost 4 bases, and 2 bases had no gene match. Germline CDR1 and CDR2: DFQATT and SNEGSKA (reference sequence). The CDR3 is 12 amino acids. Here the CDR3 reads CSATSGVYEQYF. CDR3 nucleotides: TGCAGTGCTACTAGCGGGGTATACGAGCAGTACTTC.

Only a few counts were recorded for this clonotype. This chain uses TRBV19 with TRBJ1-5, with D possibly being TRBD1 (5 bases). The CDR3 extends over 15 amino acids. Per the germline V gene, CDR1 is LNHDA and CDR2 is SQIVND (reference sequence). V lost 1 base and J lost 2, with 9 bases in between. The CDR3 is CASSIVTGGNQPQHF. Here the CDR3 DNA reads TGTGCCAGTAGTATAGTAACAGGTGGCAATCAGCCCCAGCATTTT.

This clonotype was recorded many times. A read error may be the cause here, since a much bigger clone is one base away. The J gene is TRBJ2-7, the V gene TRBV7-2; D is unclear. The CDR3 consists of 12 residues. Germline CDR1 is SGHTA and CDR2 is FQGNSA. The CDR3 DNA reads as TGTGCCAGCAGCTTAGACTGGTACGAGCAGTGCTTC. This gives the protein CASSLDWYEQCF.

This clonotype was seen ten or more times. The chain is built from TRBV6-5 and TRBJ2-7, with D tentatively TRBD2 (6 bases). From germline, CDR1 is MNHEY and CDR2 SVGAGI. The CDR3 is 13 residues long. V was cut by 0 bases and J by 12 bases, with 15 bases left in between. DNA of the CDR3: TGTGCCAGCAGTTACTCCTCGGGGGATAGCCGGTACTTC. Protein: CASSYSSGDSRYF.

The chain combines TRBV29-1 with TRBJ1-2; a weak D match, TRBD1 (5 bases). CDR3 size: 15 residues. Germline CDR1 SQVTM, CDR2 ANQGSEA. Trimming removed 4 bases from V and 3 bases from J, with 18 bases in between. CDR3 region: CSVVGDSGVDYGYTF. CDR3 DNA: TGCAGCGTTGTGGGGGACTCTGGGGTGGACTATGGCTACACCTTC.